This section outlines one TCR beta chain sequence together with its context. Germline V lookup: CDR1 LNHDA, CDR2 SQIVND (reference sequence). This CDR3 has 13 amino acids. The ends lost 11 bases at V and 6 bases at J; junction bases unmatched: 8. This sample was taken from a study of blood T cell repertoires in COVID-19. Study overall: From T cells, B-cell-depleted T cells, or PBMCs came the material, which was cDNA or gDNA.

Profiled with immunoSEQ multiplex PCR; TCRdb holds only in-frame clones, not every one. The sample comprises around 480,000 clones, around 88% of which are singletons, and roughly 12% rests with the top ten. The sequence derives from a woman between 50 and 59 years old with COVID-19, enrolled during active disease. Sequenced material: peripheral blood. The gene calls are TRBV19 and TRBJ2-3, with 10 positions matching TRBD2. For the CDR3, the DNA is TGTGCCTCCTCAGCGGGGGGGCGGGATACGCAGTATTTT. This gives the protein CASSAGGRDTQYF.